These 13 T cell receptor beta chains originate from one sample sequenced in a study of neurological immune-mediated disorders. TCRdb re-derived calls from the 5' RACE reads in MiXCR, one entry per CDR3 protein. The data hold 24,000 or so distinct CDR3 sequences, with 2% to 2.5% observed a single time. What was sequenced was PBMCs. Receptor source: a woman between 45 and 65 years old with multiple sclerosis.

This clonotype was found a few times. A much more abundant neighbour one base away suggests this may be a read error. J is TRBJ1-1 and V is TRBV12-3 or TRBV12-4, with D unresolved. The CDR3 consists of 13 residues. The V end was cut by 3 bases, the J end by 5 bases, with 10 bases between. The DNA for the CDR3 is TGTGCCAGCAGTTTGGGGAAGTTGACTGAAGCTTTCTTT. This sequence encodes CASSLGKLTEAFF.

This clonotype was seen repeatedly, ten times or more. This chain links TRBV12-3 or TRBV12-4 with TRBJ2-1; maybe TRBD1 (6 bases). The CDR3 spans 15 residues. V lost 5 bases and J 3 bases, leaving 14 bases between the germline ends. This CDR3 is CASSLTTGNYNEQFF. DNA of the CDR3: TGTGCCAGCAGTCTTACCACAGGGAACTACAATGAGCAGTTCTTC.

This clonotype was observed many times. This chain joins TRBV5-1 and TRBJ1-5; D might be TRBD1 (5 bases). CDR3 length equals 15 residues. Germline V lookup: CDR1 SGHRS, CDR2 YFSETQ. With 3 bases removed from V and 3 bases from J, the gap between germline ends came to 13 bases. In DNA form, the CDR3 reads TGCGCCAGCAGCTCCCAGGGAGATCACAATCAGCCCCAGCATTTT. It translates to CASSSQGDHNQPQHF.

The table lists this clonotype with many counts. This chain links TRBV29-1 with TRBJ2-7, with D uncertain. The CDR3 totals 12 residues. The V end was cut by 5 bases, the J end by 3 bases, with 11 bases between. Germline CDR1 reads SQVTM; CDR2 reads ANQGSEA. CDR3 sequence: CSVIGSHYEQYF. In DNA form, the CDR3 reads TGCAGCGTTATCGGCAGCCACTACGAGCAGTACTTC.

This clonotype was recorded at least ten times. The chain is built from TRBV4-2 and TRBJ2-7; D perhaps matches TRBD1 (6 bases). This CDR3 comprises 16 residues. The V end lost 1 base, the J end lost 1 base, and 14 bases lay between the germline ends. The germline gives CDR1 LGHNA, CDR2 YNFKEQ. CDR3 nucleotide sequence: TGTGCCAGCAGCCAAGCAACCCGGACAGCTTCCTACGAGCAGTACTTC. Translating it yields CASSQATRTASYEQYF.

This clonotype has at least ten counts. The genes are TRBV12-3 or TRBV12-4 and TRBJ2-1; a weak D match, TRBD2 (5 bases). V lost 3 bases, J lost 2 bases, and 8 bases lay in between. The CDR3 runs 14 residues. CDR3 sequence reads: CASSFASTYNEQFF. CDR3 coding DNA: TGTGCCAGCAGTTTCGCTAGCACCTACAATGAGCAGTTCTTC.

There are many counts of this clonotype. V and J are TRBV29-1 and TRBJ1-1, with TRBD1 identical over 12 bases. Trimming removed 3 bases from V and 8 bases from J; junction bases left unmatched: 7. Germline CDR1 is SQVTM and CDR2 is ANQGSEA. The CDR3 runs 14 residues. The CDR3 nucleotides read TGCAGCGTTGAGGCCCGGGACAGGGGGCTAGAAGCTTTCTTT. Residues: CSVEARDRGLEAFF.

There are many counts of this clonotype. J is TRBJ1-5 and V is TRBV12-3 or TRBV12-4; D remains ambiguous. V was trimmed by 5 bases and J by 7 bases, leaving 9 bases between them. The CDR3 covers 12 residues. CDR3 DNA sequence: TGTGCCAGCAGTCACCCCCGGCAGCCCCAGCATTTT. Protein product: CASSHPRQPQHF.

At least ten counts were recorded for this clonotype. The chain carries TRBV9 and TRBJ2-3; D is possibly TRBD1 (5 bases). Between the trimmed V and J ends, which lost 0 bases and 2 bases, there was a span of 10 bases. Germline V lookup: CDR1 SGDLS, CDR2 YYNGEE. The CDR3 contains 15 residues. This CDR3 reads CASSVGDRATDTQYF. The CDR3 DNA reads as TGTGCCAGCAGCGTAGGAGACAGAGCCACAGATACGCAGTATTTT.

This clonotype qualifies as medium-sized. This chain connects TRBV5-1 to TRBJ1-6; D not certain. Germline-derived CDR1 and CDR2 are SGHRS and YFSETQ. This CDR3 has 14 residues. V was pared by 0 bases and J by 7 bases, with 8 bases between. The DNA for the CDR3 is TGCGCCAGCAGCTTGGACAGAAGGAATTCACCCCTCCACTTT. This encodes CASSLDRRNSPLHF.

Many counts were recorded for this clonotype. CDR3 sequence reads: CASSKPLLLAGESFGSYEQYF. The CDR3, as DNA: TGTGCCAGCAGCAAACCCCTATTACTAGCGGGAGAGTCGTTCGGCTCCTACGAGCAGTACTTC. The chain uses TRBV21-1 and TRBJ2-7; TRBD2 is the table's D call, not checked against the DNA. TRBV21-1 is described as a pseudogene. This CDR3 region has 21 residues.

This clonotype was recorded at least ten times. The junction differs from germline at one of its ends, possibly a read error. This chain connects TRBV5-1 to TRBJ1-5, with D possibly TRBD1 on 5 matching bases. The germline V gene has CDR1 SGHRS and CDR2 YFSETQ. The CDR3 sequence is 16 residues long. The CDR3 region is CASSPLGGEFNQPQNF. The CDR3 bases are TGCGCCAGCAGCCCCCTCGGGGGAGAATTCAATCAGCCCCAGAATTTT.

This clonotype was detected ten times or more. The chain links TRBV20-1 to TRBJ1-5; D is ambiguous. Germline CDR1 and CDR2: DFQATT and SNEGSKA (reference sequence). V was cut by 0 bases and J by 2 bases, with 14 bases left in between. The CDR3 consists of 16 residues. CDR3 protein: CSARDPGEGRNQPQHF. DNA for the CDR3: TGCAGTGCTAGAGACCCCGGGGAGGGTCGCAATCAGCCCCAGCATTTT.